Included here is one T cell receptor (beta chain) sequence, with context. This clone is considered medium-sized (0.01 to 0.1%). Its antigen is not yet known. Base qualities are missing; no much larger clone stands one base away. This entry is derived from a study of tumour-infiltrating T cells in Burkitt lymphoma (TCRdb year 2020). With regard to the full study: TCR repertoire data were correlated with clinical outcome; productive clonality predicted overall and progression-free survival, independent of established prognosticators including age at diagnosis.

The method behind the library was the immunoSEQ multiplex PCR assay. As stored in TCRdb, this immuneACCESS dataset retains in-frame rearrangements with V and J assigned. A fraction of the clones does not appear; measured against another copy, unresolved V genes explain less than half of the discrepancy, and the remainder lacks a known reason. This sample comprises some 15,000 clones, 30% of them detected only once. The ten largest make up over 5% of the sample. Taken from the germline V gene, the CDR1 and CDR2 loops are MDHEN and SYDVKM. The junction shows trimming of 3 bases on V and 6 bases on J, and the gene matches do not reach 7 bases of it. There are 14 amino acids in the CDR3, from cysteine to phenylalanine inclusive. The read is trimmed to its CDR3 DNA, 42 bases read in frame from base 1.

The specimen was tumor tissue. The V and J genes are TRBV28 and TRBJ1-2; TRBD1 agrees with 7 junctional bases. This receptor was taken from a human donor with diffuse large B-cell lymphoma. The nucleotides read TGTGCCAGCAGTTTGGACCAGACAGGGAATGGCTACACCTTC. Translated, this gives CASSLDQTGNGYTF.